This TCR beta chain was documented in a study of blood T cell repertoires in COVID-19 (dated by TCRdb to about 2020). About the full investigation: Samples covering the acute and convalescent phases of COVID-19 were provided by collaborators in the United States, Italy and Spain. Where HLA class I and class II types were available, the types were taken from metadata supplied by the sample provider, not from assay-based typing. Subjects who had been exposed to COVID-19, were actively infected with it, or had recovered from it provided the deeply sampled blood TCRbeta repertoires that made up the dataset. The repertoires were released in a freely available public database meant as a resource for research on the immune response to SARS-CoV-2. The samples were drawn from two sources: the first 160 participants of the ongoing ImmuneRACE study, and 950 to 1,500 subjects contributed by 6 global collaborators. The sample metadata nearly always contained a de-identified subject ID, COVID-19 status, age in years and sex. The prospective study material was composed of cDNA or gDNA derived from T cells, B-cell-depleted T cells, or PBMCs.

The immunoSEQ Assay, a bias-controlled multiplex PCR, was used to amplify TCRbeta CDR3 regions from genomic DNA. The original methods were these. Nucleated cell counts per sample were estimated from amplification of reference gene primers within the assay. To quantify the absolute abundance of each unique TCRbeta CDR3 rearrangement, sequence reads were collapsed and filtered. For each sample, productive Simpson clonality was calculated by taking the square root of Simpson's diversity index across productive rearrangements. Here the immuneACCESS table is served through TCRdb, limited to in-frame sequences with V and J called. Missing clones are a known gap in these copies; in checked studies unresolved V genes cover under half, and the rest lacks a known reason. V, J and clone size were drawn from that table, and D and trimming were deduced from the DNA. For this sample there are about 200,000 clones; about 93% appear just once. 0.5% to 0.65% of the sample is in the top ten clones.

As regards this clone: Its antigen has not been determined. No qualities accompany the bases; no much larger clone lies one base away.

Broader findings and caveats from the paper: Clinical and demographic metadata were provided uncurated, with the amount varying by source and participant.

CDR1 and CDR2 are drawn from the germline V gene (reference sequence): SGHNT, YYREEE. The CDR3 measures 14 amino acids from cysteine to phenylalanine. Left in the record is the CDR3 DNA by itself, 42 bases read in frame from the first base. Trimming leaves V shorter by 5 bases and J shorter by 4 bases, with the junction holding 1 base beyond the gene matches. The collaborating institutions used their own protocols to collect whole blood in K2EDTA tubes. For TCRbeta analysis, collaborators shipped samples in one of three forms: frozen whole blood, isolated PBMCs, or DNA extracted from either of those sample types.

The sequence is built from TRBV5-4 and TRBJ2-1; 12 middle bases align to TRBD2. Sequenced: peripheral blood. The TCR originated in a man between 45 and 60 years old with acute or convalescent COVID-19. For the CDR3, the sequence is CASRLAGGYNEQFF. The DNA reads TGTGCCAGCAGACTAGCGGGGGGATACAATGAGCAGTTCTTC. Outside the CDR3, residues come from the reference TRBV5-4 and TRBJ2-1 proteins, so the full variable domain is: ETGVTQSPTHLIKTRGQQVTLRCSSQSGHNTVSWYQQALGQGPQFIFQYYREEENGRGNFPPRFSGLQFPNYSSELNVNALELDDSALYLCASRLAGGYNEQFFGPGTRLTVL.